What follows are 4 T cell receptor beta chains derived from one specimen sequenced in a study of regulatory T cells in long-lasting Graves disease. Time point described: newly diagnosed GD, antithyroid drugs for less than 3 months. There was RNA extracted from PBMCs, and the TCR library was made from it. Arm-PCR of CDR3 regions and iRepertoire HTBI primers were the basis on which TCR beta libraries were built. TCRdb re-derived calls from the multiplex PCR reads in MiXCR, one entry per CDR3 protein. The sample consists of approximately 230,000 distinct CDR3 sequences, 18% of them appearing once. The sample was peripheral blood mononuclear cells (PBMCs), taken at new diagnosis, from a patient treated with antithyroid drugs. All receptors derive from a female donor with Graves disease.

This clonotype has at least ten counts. This CDR3 reads CASGGQGAFGYTF. CDR3 DNA: TGTGCCAGCGGCGGACAGGGGGCGTTTGGCTACACCTTC. The chain is built from TRBV27 and TRBJ1-2; 11 nucleotides line up with TRBD1. The CDR3 extends over 13 amino acids. V shed 8 bases and J 7 bases; nucleotides not matched to a gene: 6. CDR1 MNHEY and CDR2 SMNVEV come from the germline V gene (reference sequence).

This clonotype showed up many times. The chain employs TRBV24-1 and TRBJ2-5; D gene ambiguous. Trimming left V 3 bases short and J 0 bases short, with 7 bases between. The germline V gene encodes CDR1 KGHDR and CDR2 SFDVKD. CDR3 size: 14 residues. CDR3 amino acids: CATSDPVYQETQYF. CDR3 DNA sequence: TGTGCCACCAGTGATCCAGTGTACCAAGAGACCCAGTACTTC.

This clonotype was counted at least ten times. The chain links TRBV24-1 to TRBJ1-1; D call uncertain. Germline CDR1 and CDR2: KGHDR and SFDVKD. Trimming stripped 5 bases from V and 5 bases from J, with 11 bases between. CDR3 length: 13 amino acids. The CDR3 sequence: CATSVAGLTEAFF. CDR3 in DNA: TGTGCCACCAGTGTGGCTGGTTTAACTGAAGCTTTCTTT.

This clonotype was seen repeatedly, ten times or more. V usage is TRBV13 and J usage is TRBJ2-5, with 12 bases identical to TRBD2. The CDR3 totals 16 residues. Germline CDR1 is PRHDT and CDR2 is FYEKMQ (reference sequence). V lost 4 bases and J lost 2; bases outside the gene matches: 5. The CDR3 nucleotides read TGTGCCAGCAGCTCCCAACTAGCGGGAGGACAAGAGACCCAGTACTTC. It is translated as CASSSQLAGGQETQYF.